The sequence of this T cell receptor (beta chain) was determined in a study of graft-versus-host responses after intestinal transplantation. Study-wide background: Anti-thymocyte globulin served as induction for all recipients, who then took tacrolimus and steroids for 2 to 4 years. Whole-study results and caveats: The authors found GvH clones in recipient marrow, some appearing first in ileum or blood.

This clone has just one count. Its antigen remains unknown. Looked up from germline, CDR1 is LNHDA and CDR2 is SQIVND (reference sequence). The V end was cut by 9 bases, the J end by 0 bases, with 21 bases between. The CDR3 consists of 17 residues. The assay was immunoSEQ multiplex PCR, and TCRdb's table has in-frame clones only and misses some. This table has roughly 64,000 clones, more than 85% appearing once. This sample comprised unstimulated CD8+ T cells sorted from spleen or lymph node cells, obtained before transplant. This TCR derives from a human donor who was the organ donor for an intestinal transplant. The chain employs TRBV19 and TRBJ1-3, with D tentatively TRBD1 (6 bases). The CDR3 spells CASAPRRDTLSGNTIYF. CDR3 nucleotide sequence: TGTGCCAGCGCCCCACGCCGGGACACGCTCTCTGGAAACACCATATATTTT.